This entry lists 22 T cell receptor beta chains sequenced from one sample in a study of blood T cell repertoires in COVID-19. Profiled with immunoSEQ multiplex PCR; TCRdb holds only in-frame clones, not every one. The table lists about 140,000 clones, approximately 84% of them singletons, with 5.5% in the top ten. The sequencing sample was made of PBMCs or T cells enriched from blood (not recorded which). These receptors all stem from a man aged 40-55 years with acute COVID-19.

The chain carries TRBV3-1 (or the pseudogene TRBV3-2) and TRBJ1-5; D is perhaps TRBD1 (5 bases). CDR3 size: 13 residues. V lost 4 bases and J 9 bases, leaving 13 bases between the germline ends. Germline CDR1 and CDR2: LGHDT and YNNKEL (reference sequence). CDR3: CASSRTGQGPQHF. The CDR3 nucleotides are TGTGCCAGCAGCCGAACAGGTCAGGGGCCCCAGCATTTT.

The CDR3 loop is CASSRLISNQPQHF. The CDR3, as DNA: TGTGCCAGCAGCAGACTTATTAGCAATCAGCCCCAGCATTTT. This chain joins TRBV5-8 and TRBJ1-5, with D unresolved. The CDR3 totals 14 residues. Germline CDR1 is SGHTS and CDR2 is YDEGEE. The V end was cut by 4 bases, the J end by 0 bases, with 8 bases between.

This clone has a handful of counts. This rearrangement joins TRBV5-6 to TRBJ1-5, with a weak D call TRBD1 (6 bases). Germline CDR1 reads SGHDT; CDR2 reads YYEEEE. The CDR3 extends over 13 amino acids. V dropped 5 bases and J dropped 3 bases, with 9 bases sitting between them. CDR3 sequence: CASSRGANQPQHF. In DNA form, the CDR3 reads TGTGCCAGCAGTCGGGGGGCCAATCAGCCCCAGCATTTT.

This clone occurred once. The rearrangement uses TRBV11-2 and TRBJ2-3; perhaps TRBD2 as D (6 bases). V shed 5 bases and J shed 8 bases, with 8 bases lying between them. The CDR3 is made up of 11 amino acids. Germline V lookup: CDR1 SGHAT, CDR2 FQNNGV. The CDR3 is CASSRSGTQYF. The CDR3, as DNA: TGTGCCAGCAGCCGTAGCGGTACGCAGTATTTT. Looking up the rest from reference TRBV11-2 and TRBJ2-3 gives the full variable domain: EAGVAQSPRYKIIEKRQSVAFWCNPISGHATLYWYQQILGQGPKLLIQFQNNGVVDDSQLPKDRFSAERLKGVDSTLKIQPAKLEDSAVYLCASSRSGTQYFGPGTRLTVL.

The chain combines TRBV19 with TRBJ2-2; TRBD2 aligns across 7 bases. This CDR3 has 16 residues. Germline V lookup: CDR1 LNHDA, CDR2 SQIVND (reference sequence). Germline trimming cut 3 bases from V and 2 bases from J; bases unmatched to any gene: 6. In nucleotides, the CDR3 is TGTGCCAGTAGTATTGAGAGGACTAGAAACACCGGGGAGCTGTTTTTT. This translates into CASSIERTRNTGELFF.

The chain employs TRBV7-2 and TRBJ2-5; the match to TRBD1 covers 7 bases. CDR1 is SGHTA, CDR2 FQGNSA, per germline. Germline trimming cut 3 bases from V and 3 bases from J; bases unmatched to any gene: 7. The CDR3 runs to 15 residues. This CDR3 reads CASSFSGTVEETQYF. CDR3 DNA sequence: TGTGCCAGCAGCTTCTCCGGGACAGTTGAAGAGACCCAGTACTTC.

The chain carries TRBV23-1 and TRBJ2-7, with D maybe TRBD1 (5 bases). TRBV23-1 carries the ORF label, with uncertain function. V lost 7 bases and J lost 2, with 21 bases in between. This CDR3 has 16 amino acids. CDR3 nucleotides: TGCGCCAGCACCCGCCCTACAGGAACCAGCACCTACGAGCAGTACTTC. Translating it yields CASTRPTGTSTYEQYF.

The V gene is TRBV9, the J gene TRBJ1-2; D is ambiguous. Germline V lookup: CDR1 SGDLS, CDR2 YYNGEE. V lost 4 bases and J 4 bases, leaving 17 bases between the germline ends. CDR3 length equals 15 residues. This CDR3 is CASSPSDSFSYGYTF. CDR3 DNA: TGTGCCAGCAGCCCATCTGACTCCTTCAGCTATGGCTACACCTTC.

This clone was detected many times. The chain has TRBV19 and TRBJ1-4; 9 positions agree with TRBD1. Germline V gene lookup returns CDR1 LNHDA and CDR2 SQIVND (reference sequence). The J segment lost 3 bases and the V segment lost 9 bases, leaving 14 bases of the junction unmatched. The CDR3 has 17 amino acids. The CDR3 reads CASQDRGHRGANEKLFF. As DNA, the CDR3 is TGTGCCAGCCAGGACAGGGGCCACCGCGGGGCTAATGAAAAACTGTTTTTT. The variable domain in full, completed from reference TRBV19 and TRBJ1-4, reads DGGITQSPKYLFRKEGQNVTLSCEQNLNHDAMYWYRQDPGQGLRLIYYSQIVNDFQKGDIAEGYSVSREKKESFPLTVTSAQKNPTAFYLCASQDRGHRGANEKLFFGSGTQLSVL.

This rearrangement joins TRBV7-2 to TRBJ1-1; the D gene is possibly TRBD1 (6 bases). CDR3 length: 13 amino acids. V was clipped by 4 bases and J by 5 bases, with 11 bases between them. Germline V gives CDR1 SGHTA, CDR2 FQGNSA. The CDR3 spells CASSSPGVTEAFF. CDR3 nucleotide sequence: TGTGCCAGCAGCTCCCCAGGGGTAACTGAAGCTTTCTTT.

The V gene is TRBV6-2 or TRBV6-3, the J gene TRBJ1-5; TRBD1 aligns across 9 bases. Unmatched junction bases numbered 4, after V lost 6 bases and J lost 4 bases. The germline gives CDR1 MNHEY, CDR2 SVGEGT. The CDR3 runs 14 residues. The CDR3, as DNA: TGTGCCAGCAGCCGACAGGGGGGGAATCAGCCCCAGCATTTT. Translated: CASSRQGGNQPQHF.

The chain carries TRBV19 and TRBJ1-2; tentatively, D is TRBD1 (6 bases). Deletions cut 4 bases from V and 7 bases from J, with 16 bases between. CDR1 LNHDA and CDR2 SQIVND come from the germline V gene (reference sequence). CDR3 length: 14 residues. The CDR3 region has the DNA TGTGCCAGTAGTAACAGGGCGAGGAGAGGTGGCTACACCTTC. This encodes CASSNRARRGGYTF.

The gene calls are TRBV9 and TRBJ2-7; D is possibly TRBD2 (5 bases). Germline CDR1 is SGDLS and CDR2 is YYNGEE. Trimming removed 0 bases from V and 3 bases from J, with 13 bases in between. The CDR3 is 15 residues long. The CDR3 bases are TGTGCCAGCAGCGTAGCTACGGCCGGGATCTACGAGCAGTACTTC. It encodes CASSVATAGIYEQYF.

This rearrangement joins TRBV19 to TRBJ2-1; possibly TRBD2 for D (6 bases). Germline CDR1 LNHDA, CDR2 SQIVND (reference sequence). This CDR3 has 15 residues. Trimming removed 4 bases at V and 8 bases at J, with 18 bases between. The CDR3 reads CASSTPHTREDEQFF. CDR3 nucleotide sequence: TGTGCCAGTAGTACTCCCCACACCAGGGAGGATGAGCAGTTCTTC.

This clone was counted once. The rearrangement links TRBV28 to TRBJ1-2; a possible D gene is TRBD1 (6 bases). Germline CDR1 is MDHEN and CDR2 is SYDVKM. Trimming removed 8 bases from V and 4 bases from J, with 23 bases in between. The CDR3 contains 16 residues. The CDR3 nucleotides read TGTGCCAGCTATAAGTACTTTGTAGGGGGTCCCTATGGCTACACCTTC. Protein product: CASYKYFVGGPYGYTF.

This clone showed up just a few times. J is TRBJ1-1 and V is TRBV10-3, with D possibly matching TRBD1 (5 bases). CDR3 size: 15 residues. Germline V CDR1 and CDR2: ENHRY, SYGVKD. Trimming took off 4 bases at V and 2 bases at J, with 14 bases between the two ends. Here the CDR3 DNA reads TGTGCCATCAGTGTGGGGGGGGACGGCAACACTGAAGCTTTCTTT. Protein sequence: CAISVGGDGNTEAFF.

CDR3: CASSVGGPKGAGTQYF. CDR3 coding DNA: TGTGCCAGCAGCGTAGGGGGGCCGAAGGGGGCCGGTACGCAGTATTTT. The V and J genes are TRBV9 and TRBJ2-3, with 7 bases lining up with TRBD1. With V trimmed by 0 bases and J by 8 bases, 12 bases remained unmatched. The germline V gene has CDR1 SGDLS and CDR2 YYNGEE. CDR3 length: 16 residues.

This clone was detected only once. The chain joins TRBV5-1 to TRBJ2-2; D is undetermined. The CDR3 runs to 14 residues. CDR1 is SGHRS and CDR2 is YFSETQ in the germline V gene. V was cut by 0 bases and J by 6 bases, with 9 bases left in between. CDR3 sequence (DNA): TGCGCCAGCAGCTTGGATGGGCCCCCCGGGGAGCTGTTTTTT. Translated: CASSLDGPPGELFF.

The genes are TRBV23-1 and TRBJ2-7; a possible D gene is TRBD2 (5 bases). TRBV23-1 counts as an open reading frame of uncertain function. Trimming took off 10 bases at V and 3 bases at J, with 19 bases between the two ends. This CDR3 is 14 amino acids long. The CDR3 region has the DNA TGCGCCACCCTACCTAGAGGGAAGAACTACGAGCAGTACTTC. Translated, it gives CATLPRGKNYEQYF.

This chain uses TRBV2 with TRBJ2-1; TRBD1 matches at 8 bases. The CDR3 length is 14 residues. The V segment lost 5 bases and the J segment 8 bases; nucleotides outside the gene matches: 8. Germline values: CDR1 SNHLY, CDR2 FYNNEI. CDR3 residues: CASSPRTGMDEQFF. The CDR3 region has the DNA TGTGCCAGCAGTCCCAGGACAGGGATGGATGAGCAGTTCTTC.

The rearrangement uses TRBV27 and TRBJ2-3, with D perhaps TRBD2 (5 bases). Germline V gene lookup returns CDR1 MNHEY and CDR2 SMNVEV (reference sequence). This CDR3 contains 15 residues. With 6 bases removed from V and 0 bases from J, the gap between germline ends came to 13 bases. CDR3 DNA: TGTGCCAGCAGGAGGGAGAGAACTAGCACAGATACGCAGTATTTT. It yields the protein CASRRERTSTDTQYF.

The chain uses TRBV27 and TRBJ2-7; D perhaps matches TRBD2 (6 bases). The CDR3 consists of 14 residues. CDR1 and CDR2 (germline): MNHEY, SMNVEV (reference sequence). The V end lost 10 bases, the J end lost 0 bases, and 16 bases lay between the germline ends. The CDR3 here is CAIRRVGSSYEQYF. Written as DNA, the CDR3 is TGTGCCATCCGACGGGTCGGGAGCTCCTACGAGCAGTACTTC.